These 20 T cell receptor beta chains were all obtained from the same sample, sequenced in a study of cytomegalovirus exposure and HLA in healthy donors. Primers: 60 Vbeta forward and 13 Jbeta reverse. The table came from immunoSEQ multiplex PCR; TCRdb's copy has only in-frame clones and leaves some out. Here the sample spans more than 85,000 clones, 60% to 80% being singletons. The sample comprised PBMCs. Every receptor here comes from a young man in good health and CMV-seronegative.

This chain links TRBV5-4 with TRBJ1-2; TRBD1 is a possible D gene (5 bases). This CDR3 has 14 amino acids. V lost 4 bases to trimming and J lost 8 bases, with 18 bases between them. Germline V gene data show CDR1 as SGHNT and CDR2 as YYREEE (reference sequence). CDR3 coding DNA: TGTGCCAGCAGCCAAGGGGCTGTTACCCTAGGCTACACCTTC. Its translation: CASSQGAVTLGYTF.

This clone was detected only once. Distinct nucleotide sequences in the sample also encode this CDR3. The rearrangement joins TRBV9 to TRBJ1-1; D call uncertain. Germline lookup yields CDR1 SGDLS and CDR2 YYNGEE. V was cut by 1 base and J by 2 bases, with 6 bases left in between. This CDR3 has 13 amino acids. For the CDR3, the DNA is TGTGCCAGCAGCGTAAGCGGAAACACTGAAGCTTTCTTT. It specifies CASSVSGNTEAFF. The full variable domain, its missing parts supplied by reference TRBV9 and TRBJ1-1, is DSGVTQTPKHLITATGQRVTLRCSPRSGDLSVYWYQQSLDQGLQFLIQYYNGEERAKGNILERFSAQQFPDLHSELNLSSLELGDSALYFCASSVSGNTEAFFGQGTRLTVV.

The chain has TRBV6-1 and TRBJ2-1, with 7 positions matching TRBD2. Looked up from germline, CDR1 is MNHNS and CDR2 is SASEGT. After removal of 8 bases from V and 6 bases from J, the junction contained 10 bases not matched to a gene. This CDR3 spans 14 amino acids. The CDR3: CASRPTAGINEQFF. In DNA form, the CDR3 reads TGTGCCAGCCGTCCTACAGCGGGGATCAATGAGCAGTTCTTC.

This chain joins TRBV5-1 and TRBJ2-5; 13 bases align to TRBD2. CDR3 length equals 17 residues. With V trimmed by 0 bases and J by 2 bases, 4 bases remained unmatched. Germline CDR1 and CDR2: SGHRS and YFSETQ. CDR3 region: CASSLEGTSGEQETQYF. The CDR3 coding sequence is TGCGCCAGCAGCTTGGAGGGGACTAGCGGGGAACAAGAGACCCAGTACTTC.

The chain couples TRBV7-9 to TRBJ2-7; D might be TRBD1 (6 bases). V dropped 3 bases and J dropped 7 bases, with 16 bases sitting between them. The CDR3 loop spans 14 amino acids. Per germline, CDR1 SEHNR and CDR2 FQNEAQ (reference sequence). CDR3 residues: CASSFNRDNKEQYF. As DNA, the CDR3 is TGTGCCAGCAGCTTTAACCGGGACAATAAAGAGCAGTACTTC.

In its sample, this clone was seen a few times. V gene TRBV28 combines with J gene TRBJ2-2; possibly TRBD2 for D (6 bases). Trimming shortened V by 3 bases and J by 0 bases, and 17 bases separated the two germline ends. This CDR3 spans 18 amino acids. Germline-derived CDR1 and CDR2 are MDHEN and SYDVKM. This CDR3 reads CASSFYPAGNANTGELFF. For the CDR3, the DNA is TGTGCCAGCAGTTTTTATCCGGCGGGGAACGCGAACACCGGGGAGCTGTTTTTT.

The J gene is TRBJ2-2, the V gene TRBV30; 8 nucleotides align to TRBD2. This CDR3 has 14 amino acids. Germline CDR1 reads GTSNPN; CDR2 reads SVGIG (reference sequence). Trimming at V came to 5 bases and at J to 5 bases, leaving 7 bases not matched to a gene. The CDR3 reads CAWSGTSKTGELFF. The DNA for the CDR3 is TGTGCCTGGTCCGGGACTAGTAAAACCGGGGAGCTGTTTTTT.

The rearrangement links TRBV27 to TRBJ2-7, with 15 bases aligning to TRBD2. This CDR3 spans 17 amino acids. The germline gives CDR1 MNHEY, CDR2 SMNVEV (reference sequence). The J segment lost 3 bases and the V segment lost 4 bases, leaving 7 bases of the junction unmatched. As DNA, the CDR3 is TGTGCCAGCAGTTCCCCCGGACTAGCGGGAGGGTACTACGAGCAGTACTTC. Encoded protein: CASSSPGLAGGYYEQYF.

V and J are TRBV6-1 and TRBJ1-3; D gene ambiguous. V gave up 6 bases and J gave up 4 bases, with 10 bases separating them. The CDR3 consists of 13 residues. Germline V gives CDR1 MNHNS, CDR2 SASEGT. CDR3 DNA: TGTGCCAGCAGAAGAGAGACAGGAAACACCATATATTTT. Translating gives CASRRETGNTIYF.

The rearrangement links TRBV21-1 to TRBJ2-1; TRBD2 is the table's D call, not checked against the DNA. TRBV21-1 is shown as a pseudogene. The CDR3 is 12 residues long. The CDR3 region has the DNA TGTGCCAGCAGCAGGGGGGATGATGAGCAGTTCTTC. Its translation is CASSRGDDEQFF.

The J gene is TRBJ2-3, the V gene TRBV29-1; TRBD2 matches at 8 bases. This CDR3 contains 14 residues. Trimming took 4 bases from V and 1 from J; bases not matched to a gene: 4. Germline assignment: CDR1 SQVTM and CDR2 ANQGSEA. CDR3 residues: CSVVGRVRTDTQYF. The CDR3 DNA reads TGCAGCGTTGTCGGGAGGGTTCGCACAGATACGCAGTATTTT.

This sequence joins TRBV6-5 and TRBJ1-1, with unresolved D. V was clipped by 7 bases and J by 9 bases, with 15 bases between them. The CDR3 consists of 12 residues. Germline CDR1 MNHEY, CDR2 SVGAGI. The CDR3 DNA is TGTGCCAGCATCCTACTAGGAGGACAAGCTTTCTTT. Its protein product is CASILLGGQAFF.

This clone was counted only a few times. The chain couples TRBV6-5 to TRBJ2-7; 7 bases line up with TRBD2. The CDR3 is 13 amino acids. From germline, CDR1 is MNHEY and CDR2 SVGAGI. Germline trimming cut 8 bases from V and 0 bases from J; bases unmatched to any gene: 4. Written as DNA, the CDR3 is TGTGCCAGCGGGCTAGCGGACTCCTACGAGCAGTACTTC. Translation gives CASGLADSYEQYF.

The gene calls are TRBV2 and TRBJ2-7; the match to TRBD2 covers 12 bases. The CDR3 runs to 18 residues. V lost 7 bases, J lost 7 bases, and 20 bases stayed unmatched. Germline CDR1 SNHLY, CDR2 FYNNEI. CDR3 coding DNA: TGTGCCAGCATTACTAGGGGGACTAGCGGGCCCAGCAGACCTGAGCAGTACTTC. Its translation is CASITRGTSGPSRPEQYF.

The genes are TRBV28 and TRBJ2-1, with TRBD2 matching 10 bases. J lost 6 bases, V lost 4 bases, and 12 bases had no gene match. CDR3 size: 17 residues. Per the germline V gene, CDR1 is MDHEN and CDR2 is SYDVKM. The CDR3 DNA follows: TGTGCCAGCAGTTCACTAGCGGGGTCCCCACGTGGCAATGAGCAGTTCTTC. The encoded protein is CASSSLAGSPRGNEQFF.

This chain uses TRBV7-2 with TRBJ2-1; 7 positions match TRBD2. CDR1 and CDR2 (germline): SGHTA, FQGNSA. The ends lost 1 base at V and 7 bases at J; junction bases unmatched: 4. This CDR3 is 14 amino acids long. CDR3 residues: CASSLVGTTNEQFF. The DNA for the CDR3 is TGTGCCAGCAGCTTAGTAGGGACTACAAATGAGCAGTTCTTC.

The chain carries TRBV5-4 and TRBJ1-2; 7 nucleotides line up with TRBD1. This CDR3 is 16 amino acids long. The V gene's germline CDR1 is SGHNT and CDR2 YYREEE (reference sequence). J gave up 1 base and V 7 bases, and 13 bases lay outside the gene matches. CDR3 bases: TGTGCCAGCGGGCCGGGACAGCTACTTCTTAACTATGGCTACACCTTC. It is translated as CASGPGQLLLNYGYTF.

The CDR3 sequence is CASSDRGSSLGYTF. CDR3 nucleotides: TGTGCCAGCAGTGATAGGGGGTCTTCTCTTGGCTACACCTTC. This rearrangement joins TRBV2 to TRBJ1-2; TRBD1 is a possible D gene (6 bases). This CDR3 spans 14 amino acids. Germline-derived CDR1 and CDR2 are SNHLY and FYNNEI. V was trimmed by 3 bases and J by 7 bases, leaving 15 bases between them.

The V call is TRBV19, the J call TRBJ2-7; weak D call: TRBD1 (6 bases). The germline gives CDR1 LNHDA, CDR2 SQIVND (reference sequence). V lost 5 bases and J lost 4, with 24 bases in between. The CDR3 runs to 17 residues. CDR3 sequence: CASSPTSQGLAKYEQYF. The CDR3 DNA reads as TGTGCCAGTAGTCCAACCTCACAGGGTCTGGCGAAGTACGAGCAGTACTTC.

The genes are TRBV5-1 and TRBJ2-6, with 8 bases matching TRBD1. Germline V gene data show CDR1 as SGHRS and CDR2 as YFSETQ. There are 18 residues in the CDR3. The V segment lost 4 bases and the J segment 1 base; nucleotides outside the gene matches: 10. The CDR3 protein is CASSPGQGRPSGANVLTF. CDR3 DNA: TGCGCCAGCAGCCCCGGACAGGGACGCCCTTCTGGGGCCAACGTCCTGACTTTC.